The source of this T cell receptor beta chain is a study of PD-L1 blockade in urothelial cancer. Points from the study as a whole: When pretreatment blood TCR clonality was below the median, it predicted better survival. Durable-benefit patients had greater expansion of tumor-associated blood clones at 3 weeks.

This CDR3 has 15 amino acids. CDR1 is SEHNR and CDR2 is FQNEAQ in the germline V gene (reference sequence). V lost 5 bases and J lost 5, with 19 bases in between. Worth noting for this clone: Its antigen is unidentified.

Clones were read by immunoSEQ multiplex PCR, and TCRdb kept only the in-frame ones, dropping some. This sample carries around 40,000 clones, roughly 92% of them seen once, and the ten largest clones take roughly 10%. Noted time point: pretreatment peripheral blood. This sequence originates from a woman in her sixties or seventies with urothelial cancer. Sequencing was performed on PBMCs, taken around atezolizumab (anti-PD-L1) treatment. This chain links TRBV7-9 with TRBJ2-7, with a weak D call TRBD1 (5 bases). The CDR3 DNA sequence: TGTGCCAGCAGCCGGCTCCGCTCGCAGGGTAACGAGCAGTACTTC. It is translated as CASSRLRSQGNEQYF.